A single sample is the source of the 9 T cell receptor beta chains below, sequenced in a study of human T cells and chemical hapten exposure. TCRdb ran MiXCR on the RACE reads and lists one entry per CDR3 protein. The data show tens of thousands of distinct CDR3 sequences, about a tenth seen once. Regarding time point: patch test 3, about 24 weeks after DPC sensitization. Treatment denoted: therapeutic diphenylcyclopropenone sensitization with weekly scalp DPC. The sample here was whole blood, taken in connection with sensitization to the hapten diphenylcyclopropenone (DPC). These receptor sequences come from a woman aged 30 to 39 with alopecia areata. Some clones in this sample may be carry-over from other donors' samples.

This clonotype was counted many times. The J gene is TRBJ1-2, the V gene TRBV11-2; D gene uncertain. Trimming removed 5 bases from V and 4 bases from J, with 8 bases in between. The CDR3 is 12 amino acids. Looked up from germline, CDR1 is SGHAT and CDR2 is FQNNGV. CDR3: CASSKLGYGYTF. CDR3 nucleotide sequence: TGTGCCAGCAGCAAGTTAGGCTATGGCTACACCTTC.

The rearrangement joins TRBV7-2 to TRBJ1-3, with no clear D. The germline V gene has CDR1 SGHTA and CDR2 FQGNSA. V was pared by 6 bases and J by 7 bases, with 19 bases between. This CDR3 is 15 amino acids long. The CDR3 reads CASRPTRAARNTIYF. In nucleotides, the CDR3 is TGTGCCAGCAGACCTACCCGAGCCGCACGCAACACCATATATTTT.

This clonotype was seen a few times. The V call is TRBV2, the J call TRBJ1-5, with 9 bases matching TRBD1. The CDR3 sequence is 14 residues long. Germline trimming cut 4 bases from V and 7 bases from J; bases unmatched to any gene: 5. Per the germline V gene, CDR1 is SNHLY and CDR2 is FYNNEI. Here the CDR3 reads CASSADRGRQPQHF. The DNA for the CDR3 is TGTGCCAGCAGTGCGGACAGGGGTCGGCAGCCCCAGCATTTT.

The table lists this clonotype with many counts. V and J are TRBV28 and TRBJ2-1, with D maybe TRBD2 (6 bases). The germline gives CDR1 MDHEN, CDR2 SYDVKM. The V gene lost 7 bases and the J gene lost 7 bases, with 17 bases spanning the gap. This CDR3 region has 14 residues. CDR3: CASTLEGGKNEQFF. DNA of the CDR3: TGTGCCAGCACCCTAGAGGGCGGGAAAAATGAGCAGTTCTTC.

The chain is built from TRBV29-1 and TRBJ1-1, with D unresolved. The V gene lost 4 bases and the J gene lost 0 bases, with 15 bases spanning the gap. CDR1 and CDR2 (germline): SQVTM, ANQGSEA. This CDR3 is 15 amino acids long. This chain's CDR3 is CSVGAAYGVNTEAFF. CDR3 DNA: TGCAGCGTTGGGGCAGCCTACGGGGTGAACACTGAAGCTTTCTTT.

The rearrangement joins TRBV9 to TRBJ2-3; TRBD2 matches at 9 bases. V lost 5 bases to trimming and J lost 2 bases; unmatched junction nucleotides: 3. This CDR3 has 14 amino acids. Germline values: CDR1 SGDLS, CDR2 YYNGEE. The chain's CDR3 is CASSLAGYTDTQYF. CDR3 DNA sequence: TGTGCCAGCAGTCTAGCGGGGTACACAGATACGCAGTATTTT. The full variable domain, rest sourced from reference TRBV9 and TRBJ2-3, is DSGVTQTPKHLITATGQRVTLRCSPRSGDLSVYWYQQSLDQGLQFLIQYYNGEERAKGNILERFSAQQFPDLHSELNLSSLELGDSALYFCASSLAGYTDTQYFGPGTRLTVL.

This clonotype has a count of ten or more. CDR3 nucleotide sequence: TGCAGCGTTGAAGGCCTCCGAGCGGGGGGGTCCTACAATGAGCAGTTCTTC. Protein: CSVEGLRAGGSYNEQFF. The chain carries TRBV29-1 and TRBJ2-1, with 10 bases aligning to TRBD2. The CDR3 totals 17 residues. Germline CDR1 and CDR2: SQVTM and ANQGSEA. With 1 base clipped from V and 1 base from J, the junction kept 7 bases outside the gene matches.

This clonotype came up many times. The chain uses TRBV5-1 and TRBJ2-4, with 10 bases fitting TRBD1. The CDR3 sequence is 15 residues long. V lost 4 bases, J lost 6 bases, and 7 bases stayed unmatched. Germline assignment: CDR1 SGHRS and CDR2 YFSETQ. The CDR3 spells CASSQPTGGINIQYF. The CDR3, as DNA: TGCGCCAGCAGCCAGCCGACAGGGGGCATAAACATTCAGTACTTC. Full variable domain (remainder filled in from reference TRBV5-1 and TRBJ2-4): KAGVTQTPRYLIKTRGQQVTLSCSPISGHRSVSWYQQTPGQGLQFLFEYFSETQRNKGNFPGRFSGRQFSNSRSEMNVSTLELGDSALYLCASSQPTGGINIQYFGAGTRLSVL.

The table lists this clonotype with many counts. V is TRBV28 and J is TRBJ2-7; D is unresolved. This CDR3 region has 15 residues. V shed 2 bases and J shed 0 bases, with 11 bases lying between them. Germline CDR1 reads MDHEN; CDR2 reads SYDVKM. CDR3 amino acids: CASSLAAVSSYEQYV. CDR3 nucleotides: TGTGCCAGCAGTTTAGCGGCGGTGAGCTCCTACGAGCAGTACGTC.